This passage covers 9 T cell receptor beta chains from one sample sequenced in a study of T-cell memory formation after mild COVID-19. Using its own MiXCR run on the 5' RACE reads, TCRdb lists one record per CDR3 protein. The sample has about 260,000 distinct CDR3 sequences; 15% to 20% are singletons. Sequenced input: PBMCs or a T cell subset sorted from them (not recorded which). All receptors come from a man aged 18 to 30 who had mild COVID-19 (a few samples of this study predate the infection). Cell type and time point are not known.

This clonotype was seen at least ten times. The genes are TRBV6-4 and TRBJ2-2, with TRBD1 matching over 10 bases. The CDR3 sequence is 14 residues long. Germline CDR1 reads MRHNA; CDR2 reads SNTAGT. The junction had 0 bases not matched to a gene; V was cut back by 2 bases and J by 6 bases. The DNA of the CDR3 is TGTGCCAGCAGTGACGGACAGGGGGCCGGGGAGCTGTTTTTT. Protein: CASSDGQGAGELFF.

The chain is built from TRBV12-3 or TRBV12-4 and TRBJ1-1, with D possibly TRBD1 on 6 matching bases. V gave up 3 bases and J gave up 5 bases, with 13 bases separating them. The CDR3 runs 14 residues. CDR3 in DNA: TGTGCCAGCAGTTTTCAGGACAGAACAACTGAAGCTTTCTTT. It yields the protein CASSFQDRTTEAFF.

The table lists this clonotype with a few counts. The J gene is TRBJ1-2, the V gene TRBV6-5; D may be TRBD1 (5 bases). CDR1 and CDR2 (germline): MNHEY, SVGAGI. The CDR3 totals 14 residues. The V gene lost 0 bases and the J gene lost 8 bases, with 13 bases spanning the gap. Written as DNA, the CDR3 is TGTGCCAGCAGTTACTCTGGTCGGGGCCGGGGCTACACCTTC. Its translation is CASSYSGRGRGYTF.

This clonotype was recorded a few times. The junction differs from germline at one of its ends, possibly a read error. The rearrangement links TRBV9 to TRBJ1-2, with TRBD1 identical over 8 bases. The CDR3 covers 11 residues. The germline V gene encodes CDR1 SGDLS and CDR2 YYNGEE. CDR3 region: CASSKGDRMIF. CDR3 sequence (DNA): TGTGCCAGCAGCAAGGGGGACAGGATGATCTTC.

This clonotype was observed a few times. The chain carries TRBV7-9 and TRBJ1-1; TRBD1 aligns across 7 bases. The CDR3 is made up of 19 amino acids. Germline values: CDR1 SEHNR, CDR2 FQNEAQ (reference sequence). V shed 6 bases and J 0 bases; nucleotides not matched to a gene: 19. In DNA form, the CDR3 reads TGTGCCAGCAGGCCCCAGGGGGTGGTGGAAAGGAATCTGAACACTGAAGCTTTCTTT. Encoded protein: CASRPQGVVERNLNTEAFF.

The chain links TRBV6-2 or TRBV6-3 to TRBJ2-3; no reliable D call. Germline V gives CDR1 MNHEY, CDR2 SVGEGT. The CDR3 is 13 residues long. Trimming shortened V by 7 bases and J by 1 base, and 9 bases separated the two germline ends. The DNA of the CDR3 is TGTGCCAGCAAAACTGACGGCACAGATACGCAGTATTTT. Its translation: CASKTDGTDTQYF.

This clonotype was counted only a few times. CDR3 coding DNA: TGTGCCAGCAGCCAGCTCATAGGGACTCGTAGCGAGCAGTACTTC. Translating gives CASSQLIGTRSEQYF. The chain links TRBV14 to TRBJ2-7, with D possibly TRBD2 on 6 matching bases. The CDR3 has 15 amino acids. Trimming cost V 3 bases and J 6 bases, with 18 bases left between them. Germline V gene sequence: CDR1 SGHDN, CDR2 FVKESK.

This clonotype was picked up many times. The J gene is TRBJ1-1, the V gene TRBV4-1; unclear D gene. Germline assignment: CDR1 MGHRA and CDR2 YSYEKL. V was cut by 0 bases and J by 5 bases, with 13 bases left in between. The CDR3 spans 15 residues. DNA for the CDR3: TGCGCCAGCAGCCAAGAAGTGGCAGGTGGGACTGAAGCTTTCTTT. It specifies CASSQEVAGGTEAFF.

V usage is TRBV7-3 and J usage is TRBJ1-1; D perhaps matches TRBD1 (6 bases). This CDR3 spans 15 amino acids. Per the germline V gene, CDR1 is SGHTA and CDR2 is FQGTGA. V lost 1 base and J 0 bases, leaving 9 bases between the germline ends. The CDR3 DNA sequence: TGTGCCAGCAGCTTAATGGGGGGGCTGAACACTGAAGCTTTCTTT. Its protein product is CASSLMGGLNTEAFF.